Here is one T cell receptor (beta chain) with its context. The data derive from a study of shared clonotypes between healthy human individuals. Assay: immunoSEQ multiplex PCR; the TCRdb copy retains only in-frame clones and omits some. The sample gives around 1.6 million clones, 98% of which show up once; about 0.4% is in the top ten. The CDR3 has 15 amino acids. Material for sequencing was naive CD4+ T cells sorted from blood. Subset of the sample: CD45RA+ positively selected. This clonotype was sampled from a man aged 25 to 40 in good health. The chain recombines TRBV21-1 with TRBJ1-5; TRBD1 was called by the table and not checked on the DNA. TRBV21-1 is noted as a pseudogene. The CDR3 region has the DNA TGTGCCAGCAGCAAAGGCCAGGCGAAGGATCAGCCCCAGCATTTT. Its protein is CASSKGQAKDQPQHF.